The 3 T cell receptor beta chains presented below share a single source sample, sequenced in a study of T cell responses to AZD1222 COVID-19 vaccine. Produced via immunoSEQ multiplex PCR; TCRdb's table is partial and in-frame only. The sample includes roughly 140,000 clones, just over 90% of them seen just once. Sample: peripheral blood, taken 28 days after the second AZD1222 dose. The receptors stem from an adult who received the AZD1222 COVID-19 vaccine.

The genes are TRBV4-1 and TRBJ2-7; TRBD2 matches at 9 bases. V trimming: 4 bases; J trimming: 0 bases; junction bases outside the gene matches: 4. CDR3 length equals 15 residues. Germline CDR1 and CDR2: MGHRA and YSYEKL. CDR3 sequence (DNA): TGCGCCAGCAGCCTTAGTAGCGGGAGCTCCTACGAGCAGTACTTC. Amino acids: CASSLSSGSSYEQYF.

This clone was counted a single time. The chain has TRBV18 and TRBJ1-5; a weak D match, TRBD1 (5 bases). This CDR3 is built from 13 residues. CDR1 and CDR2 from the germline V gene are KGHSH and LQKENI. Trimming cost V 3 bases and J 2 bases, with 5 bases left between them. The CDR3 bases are TGTGCCAGCTCACCGGGGGGCAATCAGCCCCAGCATTTT. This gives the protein CASSPGGNQPQHF. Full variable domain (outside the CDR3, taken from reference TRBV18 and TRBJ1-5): NAGVMQNPRHLVRRRGQEARLRCSPMKGHSHVYWYRQLPEEGLKFMVYLQKENIIDESGMPKERFSAEFPKEGPSILRIQQVVRGDSAAYFCASSPGGNQPQHFGDGTRLSIL.

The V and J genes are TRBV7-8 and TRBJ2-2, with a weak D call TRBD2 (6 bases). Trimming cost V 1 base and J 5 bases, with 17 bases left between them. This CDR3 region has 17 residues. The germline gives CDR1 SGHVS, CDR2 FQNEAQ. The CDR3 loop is CASSLDEGGMVTGELFF. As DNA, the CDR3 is TGTGCCAGCAGCTTAGATGAGGGCGGGATGGTGACCGGGGAGCTGTTTTTT.